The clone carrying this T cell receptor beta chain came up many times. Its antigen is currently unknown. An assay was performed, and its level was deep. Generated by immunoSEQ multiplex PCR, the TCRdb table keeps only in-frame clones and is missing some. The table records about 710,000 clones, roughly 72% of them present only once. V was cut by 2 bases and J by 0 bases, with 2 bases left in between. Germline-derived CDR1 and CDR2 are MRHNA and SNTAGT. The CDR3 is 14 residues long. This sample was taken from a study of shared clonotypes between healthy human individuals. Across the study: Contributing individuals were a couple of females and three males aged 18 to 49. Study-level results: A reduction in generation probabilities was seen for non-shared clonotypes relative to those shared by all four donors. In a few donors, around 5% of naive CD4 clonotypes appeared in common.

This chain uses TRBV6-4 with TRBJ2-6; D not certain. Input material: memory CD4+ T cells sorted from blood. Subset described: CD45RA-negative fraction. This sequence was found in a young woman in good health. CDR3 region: CASSDNSGANVLTF. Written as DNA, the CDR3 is TGTGCCAGCAGTGACAACTCTGGGGCCAACGTCCTGACTTTC.